This T cell receptor beta chain appears in the sequencing data of a study of shared clonotypes between healthy human individuals. The study, taken as a whole, reports: Among several donors, roughly 5.4% of naive CD4 clonotypes were found in common. Tissues were not sampled, only blood, and their repertoires likely differ. What naive subsets generally showed was a larger estimated richness than memory subsets showed.

A note on this clone: Its matching antigen is unknown.

TCRdb keeps only in-frame clones here, not all; method: immunoSEQ multiplex PCR. The table lists over 1.5 million clones, 95% to 99% of them singletons, with roughly 0.45% in the top ten. This CDR3 has 15 amino acids. The V end was cut by 0 bases, the J end by 2 bases, with 10 bases between. Germline lookup yields CDR1 SGHVS and CDR2 FQNEAQ. V gene TRBV7-8 combines with J gene TRBJ1-2, with D uncertain. This receptor was taken from a young man in good health. Sequencing was done on a sample of naive CD4+ T cells sorted from blood. Described subset: CD45RA+ positively selected. CDR3 residues: CASSLAHLQNYGYTF. CDR3 coding DNA: TGTGCCAGCAGCTTAGCGCATTTACAGAACTATGGCTACACCTTC.